Listed below are T cell receptor beta chains from one sample, sequenced in a study of blood T cell repertoires in COVID-19. The repertoire was sequenced with immunoSEQ multiplex PCR; TCRdb's copy has only in-frame clones and lacks some. The data contain around 270,000 clones, under 85% of them singletons. The sequenced material came from peripheral blood. The receptors derive from a human donor with COVID-19, enrolled during active disease. The donor label of this sample is uncertain. Each CDR3 is given with its conserved first and last residue. A D gene is named only where the DNA matches it firmly. The size field is filled for only some rows; it gives once, few, many or a size class.

v_gene	abundance	d_gene	j_gene	CDR3aa	CDR3nt
TRBV18	NA	NA	TRBJ1-1	CASSPPGLGGNTEAFF	TGTGCCAGCTCACCACCGGGGTTGGGGGGTAACACTGAAGCTTTCTTT
TRBV14	NA	NA	TRBJ2-6	CASSQDLPGGFGANVLTF	TGTGCCAGCAGCCAAGACCTCCCAGGAGGGTTCGGGGCCAACGTCCTGACTTTC
TRBV30	NA	TRBD2	TRBJ2-3	CAWSQGLAADTQYF	TGTGCCTGGAGTCAAGGACTAGCAGCAGATACGCAGTATTTT
TRBV19	NA	TRBD2	TRBJ2-1	CASSASRTSGGNEQFF	TGTGCCAGTAGTGCAAGCAGGACTAGCGGAGGCAATGAGCAGTTCTTC
TRBV7-6	NA	TRBD2	TRBJ2-5	CASQLAAGAQETQYF	TGTGCCAGCCAATTAGCGGCGGGAGCCCAAGAGACCCAGTACTTC
TRBV20-1	NA	NA	TRBJ1-4	CSGTDHEKLFF	TGCAGTGGGACAGATCATGAAAAACTGTTTTTT
TRBV28	NA	NA	TRBJ1-2	CASRVTGTMYGYTF	TGTGCCAGCAGGGTGACAGGTACGATGTATGGCTACACCTTC
TRBV9	NA	NA	TRBJ2-7	CASSVEGWEDYEQYF	TGTGCCAGCAGCGTAGAAGGGTGGGAGGACTACGAGCAGTACTTC
TRBV7-9	NA	NA	TRBJ2-7	CASSLFGGIDEQYF	TGTGCCAGCAGCTTATTCGGGGGAATCGACGAGCAGTACTTC
TRBV30	NA	NA	TRBJ1-4	CAWSGDIRGEKLFF	TGTGCCTGGAGTGGGGACATCCGCGGGGAAAAACTGTTTTTT
TRBV3-1/TRBV3-2	NA	NA	TRBJ2-1	CASATGGINEQFF	TGTGCCAGCGCCACGGGGGGCATTAATGAGCAGTTCTTC
TRBV25-1	NA	NA	TRBJ1-1	CASSSRLPNTEAFF	TGTGCCAGCAGTTCACGACTACCGAACACTGAAGCTTTCTTT
TRBV7-9	NA	NA	TRBJ1-5	CASSLAADTSNQPQHF	TGTGCCAGCAGCTTAGCCGCGGACACGAGCAATCAGCCCCAGCATTTT
TRBV7-2	once	NA	TRBJ1-5	CASSLPEGRQPQHF	TGTGCCAGCAGCCTTCCGGAGGGTCGTCAGCCCCAGCATTTT
TRBV9	NA	NA	TRBJ1-4	CASSSPATNEKLFF	TGTGCCAGCAGCAGCCCCGCAACTAATGAAAAACTGTTTTTT
TRBV9	NA	NA	TRBJ2-5	CASSPQQGIETQYF	TGTGCCAGCAGCCCCCAACAGGGTATAGAGACCCAGTACTTC
TRBV28	NA	NA	TRBJ1-1	CASSSNGEAPNTEAFF	TGTGCCAGCAGTTCCAACGGGGAGGCTCCGAACACTGAAGCTTTCTTT
TRBV7-2	NA	NA	TRBJ1-2	CASSLYRDPQNGYTF	TGTGCCAGCAGCCTATACAGGGATCCCCAGAATGGCTACACCTTC
TRBV11-2	NA	NA	TRBJ1-4	CASSLFEGLSTNEKLFF	TGTGCCAGCAGCTTATTCGAGGGACTTTCAACTAATGAAAAACTGTTTTTT
TRBV4-1	NA	TRBD1	TRBJ1-2	CASSDGTGFAYGYTF	TGCGCCAGCAGTGACGGGACAGGGTTCGCCTATGGCTACACCTTC
TRBV27	NA	NA	TRBJ2-1	CASSLSGLMEFSYNEQFF	TGTGCCAGCAGTTTATCGGGACTGATGGAATTCTCCTACAATGAGCAGTTCTTC
TRBV19	NA	NA	TRBJ1-4	CASSIDGATNEKLFF	TGTGCCAGTAGTATAGACGGAGCAACTAATGAAAAACTGTTTTTT